This T cell receptor (beta chain) comes out of a study of Ad26.COV2.S vaccination and SARS-CoV-2 variants. Study-level background: A participant enrolled in the COV1001 Ad26.COV2.S trial arm provided the sample. In the study, Ad26.COV2.S was injected intramuscularly once, or twice 56 days apart.

Treatment: some 19 received Ad26.COV2.S at low or high dose, single or two shots; five or six received placebo; per-sample allocation not given. Following the first vaccine or placebo injection, samples were taken on day 63. Vaccination used an Ad26 vector expressing Wuhan-strain SARS-CoV-2 spike. This CDR3 is built from 13 residues. Looked up from germline, CDR1 is SGDLS and CDR2 is YYNGEE. V dropped 2 bases and J dropped 5 bases, with 11 bases sitting between them. Some clones are missing from TCRdb's copy, which holds only in-frame ones; the method was immunoSEQ multiplex PCR. Of roughly 300,000 clones in the sample, 80% to 90% were seen once.

The sequence derives from a person between 18 and 60 years old who received the Ad26.COV2.S COVID-19 vaccine or a placebo. The source was peripheral blood, collected in a trial of Ad26.COV2.S vaccine versus placebo. The chain combines TRBV9 with TRBJ2-7; D is possibly TRBD1 (6 bases). CDR3 protein: CASSVGQGNEQYF. As DNA, the CDR3 is TGTGCCAGCAGCGTCGGGCAGGGGAACGAGCAGTACTTC.